The T cell receptor (beta chain) under discussion was sequenced for a study of T cell changes during pregnancy in multiple sclerosis. Repertoires were generated with immunoSEQ multiplex PCR, while TCRdb's copy carries only in-frame clones and drops some. The data hold some 29,000 clones, with about 91% observed a single time. This clone appeared a single time. The material sequenced was CD8+ T cells from peripheral blood mononuclear cells, taken before pregnancy. This sequence was found in a female donor with multiple sclerosis, enrolled in a pregnancy study.

CDR3 sequence reads: CASSFPTGNYGYTF. The DNA of the CDR3 is TGTGCCAGCAGCTTCCCTACAGGGAACTATGGCTACACCTTC. This chain uses TRBV7-2 with TRBJ1-2; D might be TRBD1 (6 bases). Germline values: CDR1 SGHTA, CDR2 FQGNSA. The V and J ends lost 3 bases and 2 bases respectively, with 10 bases between them. This CDR3 region has 14 residues.